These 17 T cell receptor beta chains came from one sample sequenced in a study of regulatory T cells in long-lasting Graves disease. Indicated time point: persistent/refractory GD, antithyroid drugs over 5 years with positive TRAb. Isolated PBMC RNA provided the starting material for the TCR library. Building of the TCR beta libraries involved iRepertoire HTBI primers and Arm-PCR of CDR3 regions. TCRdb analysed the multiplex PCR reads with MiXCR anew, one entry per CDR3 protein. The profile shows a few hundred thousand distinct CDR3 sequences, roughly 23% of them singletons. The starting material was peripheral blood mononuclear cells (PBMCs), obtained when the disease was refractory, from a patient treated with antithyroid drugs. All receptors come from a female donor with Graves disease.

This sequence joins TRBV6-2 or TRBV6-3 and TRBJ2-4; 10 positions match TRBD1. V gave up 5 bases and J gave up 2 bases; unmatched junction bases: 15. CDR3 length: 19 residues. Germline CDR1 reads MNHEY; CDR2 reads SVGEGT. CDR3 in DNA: TGTGCCAGCAGTGAATCGCTCCGAGGGACAGGGGAGTCCAAAAACATTCAGTACTTC. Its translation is CASSESLRGTGESKNIQYF.

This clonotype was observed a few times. CDR3 sequence reads: CASSHYRAGNYGYTF. As DNA, the CDR3 is TGTGCCAGCAGTCACTACAGGGCGGGGAACTATGGCTACACCTTC. V and J are TRBV27 and TRBJ1-2, with a tentative D call TRBD1 (6 bases). V shed 5 bases and J shed 2 bases, with 15 bases lying between them. This CDR3 is built from 15 residues. Germline CDR1 is MNHEY and CDR2 is SMNVEV (reference sequence).

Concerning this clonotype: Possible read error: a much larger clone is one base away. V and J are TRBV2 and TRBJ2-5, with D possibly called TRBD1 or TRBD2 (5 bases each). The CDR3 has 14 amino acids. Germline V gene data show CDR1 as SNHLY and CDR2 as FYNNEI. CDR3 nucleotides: TGTGCCAGCAGTGACAGGGTTGGTGGGGAGACCCAGCACTTC. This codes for CASSDRVGGETQHF.

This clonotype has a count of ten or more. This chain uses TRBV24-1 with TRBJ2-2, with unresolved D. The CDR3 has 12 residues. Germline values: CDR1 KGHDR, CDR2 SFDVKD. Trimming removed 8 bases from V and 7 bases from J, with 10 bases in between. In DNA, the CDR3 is TGTGCCACCAAGGAAGTGGACGGGGAGCTGTTTTTT. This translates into CATKEVDGELFF.

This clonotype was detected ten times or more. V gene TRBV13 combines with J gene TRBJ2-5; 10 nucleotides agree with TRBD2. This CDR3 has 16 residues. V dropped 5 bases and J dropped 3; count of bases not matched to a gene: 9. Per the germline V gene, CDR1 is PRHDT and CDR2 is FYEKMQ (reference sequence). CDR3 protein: CASSLTGTSVEETQYF. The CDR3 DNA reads TGTGCCAGCAGCCTAACCGGGACTAGCGTGGAAGAGACCCAGTACTTC.

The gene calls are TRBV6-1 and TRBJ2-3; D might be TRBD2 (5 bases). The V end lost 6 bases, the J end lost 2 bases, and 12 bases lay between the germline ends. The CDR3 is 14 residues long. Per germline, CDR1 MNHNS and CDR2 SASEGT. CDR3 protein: CASRRTAPTDTQYF. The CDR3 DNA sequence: TGTGCCAGCAGGAGGACTGCGCCCACAGATACGCAGTATTTT.

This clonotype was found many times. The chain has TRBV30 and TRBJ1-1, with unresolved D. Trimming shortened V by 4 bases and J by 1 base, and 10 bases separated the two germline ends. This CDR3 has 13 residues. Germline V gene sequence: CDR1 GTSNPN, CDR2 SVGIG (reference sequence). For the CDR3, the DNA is TGTGCCTGGAACCCAGGCCCGAACACTGAAGCTTTCTTT. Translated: CAWNPGPNTEAFF.

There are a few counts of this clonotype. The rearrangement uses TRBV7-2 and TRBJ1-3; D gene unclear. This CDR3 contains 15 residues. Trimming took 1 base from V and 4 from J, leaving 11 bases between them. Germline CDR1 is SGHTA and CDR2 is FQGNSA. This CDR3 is CASSLDGVGGNTIYF. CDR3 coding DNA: TGTGCCAGCAGCTTAGATGGGGTGGGAGGAAACACCATATATTTT.

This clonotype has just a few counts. The CDR3 reads CASSSLLAANTGELFF. CDR3 bases: TGTGCCAGCAGCAGCCTACTAGCGGCGAACACCGGGGAGCTGTTTTTT. The genes are TRBV6-1 and TRBJ2-2; 8 nucleotides agree with TRBD2. The V gene's germline CDR1 is MNHNS and CDR2 SASEGT. The CDR3 loop spans 16 amino acids. V dropped 6 bases and J dropped 0; count of bases not matched to a gene: 6.

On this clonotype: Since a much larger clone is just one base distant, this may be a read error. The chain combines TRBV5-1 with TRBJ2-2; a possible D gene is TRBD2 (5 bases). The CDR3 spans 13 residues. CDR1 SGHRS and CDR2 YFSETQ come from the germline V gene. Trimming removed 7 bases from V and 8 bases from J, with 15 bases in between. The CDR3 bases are TGCGCCAGCGGCGACACGACGGGGGGGGAGCTGTTTTTT. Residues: CASGDTTGGELFF.

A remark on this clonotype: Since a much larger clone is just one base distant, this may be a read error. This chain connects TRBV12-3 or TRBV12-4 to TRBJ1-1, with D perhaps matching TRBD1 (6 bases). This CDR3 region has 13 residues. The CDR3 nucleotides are TGTGCCAGCAGTTTGGGGACACACACTGAAGCTTCCTTT. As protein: CASSLGTHTEASF.

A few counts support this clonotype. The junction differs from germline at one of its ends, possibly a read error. CDR3 loop: CTSSYLTSGRETQYF. The CDR3 DNA reads as TGTACCAGCAGTTACCTGACTAGCGGGAGAGAGACCCAGTACTTC. The chain joins TRBV6-2 or TRBV6-3 to TRBJ2-5; 12 bases are a match to TRBD2. There are 15 residues in the CDR3. CDR1 is MNHEY and CDR2 is SVGEGT in the germline V gene.

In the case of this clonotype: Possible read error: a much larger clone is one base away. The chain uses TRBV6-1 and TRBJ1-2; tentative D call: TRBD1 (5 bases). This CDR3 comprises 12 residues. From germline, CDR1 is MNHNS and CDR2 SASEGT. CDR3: CVSGHGNYGYTF. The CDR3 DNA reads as TGTGTCAGTGGACACGGAAACTATGGCTACACCTTC.

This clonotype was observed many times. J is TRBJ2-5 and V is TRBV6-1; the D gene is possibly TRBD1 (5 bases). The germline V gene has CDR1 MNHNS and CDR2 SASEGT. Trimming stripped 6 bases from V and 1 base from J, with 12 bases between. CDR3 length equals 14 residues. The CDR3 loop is CASRNQGFQETQYF. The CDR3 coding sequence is TGTGCCAGCAGGAATCAGGGATTCCAAGAGACCCAGTACTTC.

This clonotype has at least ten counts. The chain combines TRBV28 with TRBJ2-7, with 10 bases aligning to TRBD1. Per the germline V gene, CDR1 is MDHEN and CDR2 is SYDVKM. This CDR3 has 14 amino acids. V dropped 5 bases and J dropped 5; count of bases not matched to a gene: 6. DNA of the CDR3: TGTGCCAGCAGTCCCCGACAGGGGGCCAACGAGCAGTACTTC. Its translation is CASSPRQGANEQYF.

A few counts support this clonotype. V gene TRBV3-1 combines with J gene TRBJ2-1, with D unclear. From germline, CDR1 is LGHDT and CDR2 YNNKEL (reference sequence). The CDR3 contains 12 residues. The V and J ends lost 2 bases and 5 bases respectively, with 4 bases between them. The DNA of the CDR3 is TGTGCCAGCAGCCAATCTGACAATGAGCAGTTCTTC. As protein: CASSQSDNEQFF.

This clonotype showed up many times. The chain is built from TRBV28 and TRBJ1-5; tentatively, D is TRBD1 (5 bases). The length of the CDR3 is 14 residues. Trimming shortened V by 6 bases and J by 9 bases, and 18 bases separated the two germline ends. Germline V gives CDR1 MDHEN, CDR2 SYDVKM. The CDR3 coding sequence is TGTGCCAGCAGAACAACAGGAGAGCATCGGCCCCAGCATTTT. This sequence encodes CASRTTGEHRPQHF.